This entry lists 6 T cell receptor beta chains sequenced from one sample in a study of identical twins. TCRdb re-called the 5' RACE reads with MiXCR, one entry per CDR3 protein. This sample has about 690,000 distinct CDR3 sequences, with around 5.7% found just once. Sequencing used naive T cells sorted from blood. These receptors were obtained from a man aged 18-30 years in good health.

This clonotype was counted at least ten times. V usage is TRBV7-9 and J usage is TRBJ2-1; D perhaps matches TRBD2 (6 bases). Germline V gives CDR1 SEHNR, CDR2 FQNEAQ (reference sequence). The CDR3 covers 15 residues. Trimming left V 1 base short and J 10 bases short, with 17 bases between. CDR3 amino acids: CASSLVWATRQEQFF. The CDR3 DNA reads TGTGCCAGCAGCTTAGTTTGGGCGACTAGACAGGAGCAGTTCTTC.

This clonotype was recorded at least ten times. The CDR3 nucleotides read TGTGCCAGCAGCCCAGGAGTACGTCGCGATGAGCAGTTCTTC. It yields the protein CASSPGVRRDEQFF. This chain connects TRBV6-2 or TRBV6-3 to TRBJ2-1; D call uncertain. The V gene's germline CDR1 is MNHEY and CDR2 SVGEGT. This CDR3 is 14 amino acids long. With 6 bases removed from V and 8 bases from J, the gap between germline ends came to 17 bases.

As regards this clonotype: One end of the junction varies from germline; a read error may be responsible. This chain connects TRBV7-8 to TRBJ2-7, with TRBD2 identical over 11 bases. In germline, CDR1 is SGHVS, CDR2 FQNEAQ. The CDR3 runs to 16 residues. The CDR3 reads CASSLGLAEHHYGQYF. Written as DNA, the CDR3 is TGTGCCAGCAGCTTGGGACTAGCGGAACACCACTACGGGCAGTACTTC.

Many counts were recorded for this clonotype. The chain couples TRBV20-1 to TRBJ2-5, with D tentatively TRBD2 (5 bases). Germline lookup yields CDR1 DFQATT and CDR2 SNEGSKA (reference sequence). Trimming stripped 8 bases from V and 5 bases from J, with 21 bases between. The CDR3 totals 14 residues. CDR3 DNA sequence: TGCAGTTCTTCAAAGGAGGTTAAGACGGAGACCCAGTACTTC. This sequence encodes CSSSKEVKTETQYF.

There are many counts of this clonotype. The chain employs TRBV12-3 or TRBV12-4 and TRBJ2-1, with D perhaps given as TRBD1 or TRBD2 (5 bases each). The CDR3 has 14 residues. Trimming stripped 1 base from V and 4 bases from J, with 8 bases between. The CDR3 reads CASSLVGRYNEQFF. CDR3 bases: TGTGCCAGCAGTTTAGTGGGACGTTACAATGAGCAGTTCTTC.

This clonotype was picked up many times. In DNA, the CDR3 is TGTGCCAGCAGTTACAGGGGTTCACCCCTCCACTTT. Amino acids: CASSYRGSPLHF. The chain carries TRBV12-3 or TRBV12-4 and TRBJ1-6; 7 bases are shared with TRBD1. The CDR3 extends over 12 amino acids. J was trimmed by 9 bases and V by 4 bases; bases with no gene match: 0.